A selection of T cell receptor beta chains follows, all from one sample in a study of prognosis after radiotherapy for stage I lung cancer. TCRdb reprocessed the multiplex PCR reads via MiXCR and lists one record per CDR3 protein. Of 20,000 to 25,000 distinct CDR3 sequences listed, roughly 40% are singletons. The sample consisted of PBMCs, taken before or after stereotactic body radiation therapy (not recorded which). These receptors all come from a donor over 45 with non-small cell lung cancer. Both conserved end residues are part of each CDR3. A D gene is named only where the DNA matches it firmly. A clone size is listed for some rows: how often the clone was seen (once, few, many), or a class if it is expanded.

j_call	d_call	v_call	clone_size	cdr3_aa	cdr3_nt
TRBJ1-2	-	TRBV6-4	many	CASSYRPTSRDGYTF	TGTGCCAGCAGTTATCGACCGACCTCACGGGATGGCTACACCTTC
TRBJ2-3	-	TRBV2	many	CASISTAMGDTQYF	TGTGCCAGCATAAGTACAGCCATGGGAGATACGCAGTATTTT
TRBJ1-2	TRBD1	TRBV9	-	CASGPYTGGDYGYTF	TGTGCCAGCGGCCCCTATACAGGGGGAGACTATGGCTACACCTTC
TRBJ2-7	-	TRBV27	medium-sized	CASSPTASYEQYF	TGTGCCAGCAGTCCGACAGCCTCCTACGAGCAGTACTTC
TRBJ1-1	TRBD1	TRBV7-9	few	CASSSGQGETEAFF	TGTGCCAGCAGCTCTGGACAGGGGGAAACTGAAGCTTTCTTT
TRBJ1-1	-	TRBV28	many	CASIFGNTEAFF	TGTGCCAGCATCTTTGGAAACACTGAAGCTTTCTTT
TRBJ2-3	TRBD2	TRBV9	many	CASSVGVAGPADTQYF	TGTGCCAGCAGCGTAGGGGTAGCGGGACCAGCGGATACGCAGTATTTT
TRBJ2-2	-	TRBV19	many	CASRSPLSRNTGELFF	TGTGCCAGTAGATCCCCTTTGTCGAGAAACACCGGGGAGCTGTTTTTT
TRBJ2-7	-	TRBV19	medium-sized	CASSRDGYEQYF	TGTGCCAGTAGTCGGGACGGGTACGAGCAGTACTTC
TRBJ2-7	-	TRBV5-1	-	CASSENYEQYF	TGCGCCAGCAGTGAAAACTACGAGCAGTACTTC
TRBJ2-7	TRBD2	TRBV28	medium-sized	CASSLGREYEQYF	TGTGCCAGCAGTTTAGGGCGGGAGTACGAGCAGTACTTC
TRBJ2-5	-	TRBV20-1	-	CSSPRGEGSQETQYF	TGCAGTTCTCCCCGTGGAGAGGGAAGCCAAGAGACCCAGTACTTC
TRBJ2-7	-	TRBV7-9	many	CASSPDVGGTSYEQYF	TGTGCCAGCAGCCCAGACGTAGGTGGGACCTCCTACGAGCAGTACTTC
TRBJ2-7	TRBD1	TRBV6-5	medium-sized	CASSYRDRGREQYF	TGTGCCAGCAGTTATAGGGACAGGGGGCGAGAGCAGTACTTC
TRBJ2-7	TRBD1	TRBV6-1	medium-sized	CASRGTGGEYEQYF	TGTGCCAGCAGGGGGACAGGGGGCGAATACGAGCAGTACTTC
TRBJ1-6	-	TRBV20-1	-	CSARTDPSTPLHF	TGCAGTGCTAGAACAGACCCGTCCACACCCCTCCACTTT
TRBJ2-7	-	TRBV20-1	once	CSASPGGMLEQYF	TGCAGTGCTAGCCCTGGCGGTATGCTCGAGCAGTACTTC
TRBJ2-4	TRBD1	TRBV28	many	CASRTPGQGRDIQYF	TGTGCCAGCAGGACACCGGGACAGGGTCGGGACATTCAGTACTTC
TRBJ1-1	TRBD1	TRBV20-1	-	CSARGGLGQLNTEAFF	TGCAGTGCTAGAGGAGGCTTGGGACAGTTGAACACTGAAGCTTTCTTT
TRBJ2-1	-	TRBV19	many	CASNVLGGNEQFF	TGTGCCAGTAATGTTTTAGGAGGCAATGAGCAGTTCTTC
TRBJ1-2	-	TRBV7-2	-	CASSFGENGGCYTF	TGTGCCAGCAGCTTTGGGGAGAACGGTGGTTGCTACACCTTC
TRBJ1-1	-	TRBV7-8	-	CASSPRTGVDTETFF	TGTGCCAGCAGCCCCCGAACGGGGGTAGACACTGAAACTTTCTTT
TRBJ2-7	-	TRBV19	-	CASSQVFDQYF	TGTGCCAGTAGTCAGGTGTTCGACCAGTACTTC
TRBJ1-1	-	TRBV11-3	-	CASISGLSSEAFF	TGTGCCAGCATCTCCGGCCTCTCCTCTGAAGCTTTCTTT
TRBJ2-3	TRBD2	TRBV5-1	medium-sized	CASSLVGGRAPDTQYF	TGCGCCAGCAGCTTGGTCGGGGGGAGGGCCCCAGATACGCAGTATTTT
TRBJ2-7	-	TRBV5-1	few	CASSLVGQTAYEQYF	TGCGCCAGCAGCTTGGTGGGTCAGACAGCCTACGAGCAGTACTTC
TRBJ1-5	-	TRBV27	-	CARREAPGTGEPQHF	TGTGCCAGAAGGGAGGCACCGGGCACTGGTGAGCCCCAGCATTTT
TRBJ1-1	-	TRBV6-2/TRBV6-3	-	CASSEARSTEAFF	TGTGCCAGCAGTGAAGCACGGTCCACTGAAGCTTTCTTT
TRBJ2-7	-	TRBV6-1	-	CASNAYEQYF	TGTGCCAGTAACGCCTACGAGCAGTACTTC